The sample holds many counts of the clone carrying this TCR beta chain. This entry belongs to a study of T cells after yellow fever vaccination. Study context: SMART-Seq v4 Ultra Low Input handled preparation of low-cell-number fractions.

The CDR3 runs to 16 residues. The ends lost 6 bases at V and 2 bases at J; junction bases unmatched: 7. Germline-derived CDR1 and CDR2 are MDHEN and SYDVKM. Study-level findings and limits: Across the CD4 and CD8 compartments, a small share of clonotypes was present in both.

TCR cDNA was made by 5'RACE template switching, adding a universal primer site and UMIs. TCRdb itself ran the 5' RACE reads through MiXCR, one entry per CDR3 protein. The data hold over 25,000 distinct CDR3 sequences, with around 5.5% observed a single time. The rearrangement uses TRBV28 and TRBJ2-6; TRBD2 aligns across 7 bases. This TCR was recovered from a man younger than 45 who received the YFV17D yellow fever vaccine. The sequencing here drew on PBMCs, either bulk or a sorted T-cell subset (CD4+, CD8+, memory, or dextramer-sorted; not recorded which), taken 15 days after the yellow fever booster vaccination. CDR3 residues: CASSSAGAPGANVLTF. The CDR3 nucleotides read TGTGCCAGCAGCTCGGCGGGAGCCCCTGGGGCCAACGTCCTGACTTTC.